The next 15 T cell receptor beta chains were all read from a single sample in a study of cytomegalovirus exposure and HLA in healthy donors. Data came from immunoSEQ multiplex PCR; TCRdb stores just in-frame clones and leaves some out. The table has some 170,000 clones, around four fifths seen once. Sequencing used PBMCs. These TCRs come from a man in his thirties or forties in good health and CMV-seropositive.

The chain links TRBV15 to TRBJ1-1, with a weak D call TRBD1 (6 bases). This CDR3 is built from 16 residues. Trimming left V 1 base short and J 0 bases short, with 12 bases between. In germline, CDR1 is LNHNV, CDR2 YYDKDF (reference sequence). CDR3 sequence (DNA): TGTGCCACCAGCAGAGGTGGGGGGGGCCTGAACACTGAAGCTTTCTTT. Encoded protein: CATSRGGGGLNTEAFF.

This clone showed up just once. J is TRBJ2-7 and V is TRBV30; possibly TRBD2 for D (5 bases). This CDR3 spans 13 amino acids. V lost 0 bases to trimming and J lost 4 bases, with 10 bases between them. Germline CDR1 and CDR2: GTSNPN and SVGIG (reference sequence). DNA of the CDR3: TGTGCCTGGAGTGTGAGGAGGTTATACGAGCAGTACTTC. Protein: CAWSVRRLYEQYF. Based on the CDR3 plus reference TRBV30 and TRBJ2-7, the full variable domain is SQTIHQWPATLVQPVGSPLSLECTVEGTSNPNLYWYRQAAGRGLQLLFYSVGIGQISSEVPQNLSASRPQDRQFILSSKKLLLSDSGFYLCAWSVRRLYEQYFGPGTRLTVT.

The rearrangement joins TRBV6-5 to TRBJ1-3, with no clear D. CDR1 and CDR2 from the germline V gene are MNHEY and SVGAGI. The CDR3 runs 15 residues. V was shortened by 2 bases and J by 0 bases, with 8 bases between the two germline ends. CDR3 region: CASSYGSSSGNTIYF. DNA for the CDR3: TGTGCCAGCAGTTACGGCTCAAGCTCTGGAAACACCATATATTTT.

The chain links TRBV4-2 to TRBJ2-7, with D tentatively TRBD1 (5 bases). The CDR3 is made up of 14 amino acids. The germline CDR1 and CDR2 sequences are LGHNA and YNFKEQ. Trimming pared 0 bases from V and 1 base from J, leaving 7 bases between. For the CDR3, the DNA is TGTGCCAGCAGCCAAGATGACAGATCCTACGAGCAGTACTTC. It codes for CASSQDDRSYEQYF.

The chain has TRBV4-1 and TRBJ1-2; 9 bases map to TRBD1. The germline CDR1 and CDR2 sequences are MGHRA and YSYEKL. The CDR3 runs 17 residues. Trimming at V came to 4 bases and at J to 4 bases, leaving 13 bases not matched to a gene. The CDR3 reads CASSRKAGQGTSYGYTF. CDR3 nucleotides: TGCGCCAGCAGCCGAAAAGCCGGACAGGGGACTTCCTATGGCTACACCTTC.

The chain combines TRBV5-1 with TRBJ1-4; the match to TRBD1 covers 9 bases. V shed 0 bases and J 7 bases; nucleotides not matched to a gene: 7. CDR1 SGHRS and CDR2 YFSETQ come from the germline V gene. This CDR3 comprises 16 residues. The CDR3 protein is CASSLGVQGAGEKLFF. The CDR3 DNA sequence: TGCGCCAGCAGCTTGGGGGTACAGGGGGCAGGTGAAAAACTGTTTTTT.

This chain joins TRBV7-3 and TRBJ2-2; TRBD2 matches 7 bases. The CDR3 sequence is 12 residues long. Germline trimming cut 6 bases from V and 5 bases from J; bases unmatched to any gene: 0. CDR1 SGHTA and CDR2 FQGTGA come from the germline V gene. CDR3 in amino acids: CASRGLTGELFF. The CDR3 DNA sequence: TGTGCCAGCAGGGGACTAACCGGGGAGCTGTTTTTT. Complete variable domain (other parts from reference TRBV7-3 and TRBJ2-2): GAGVSQTPSNKVTEKGKYVELRCDPISGHTALYWYRQSLGQGPEFLIYFQGTGAADDSGLPNDRFFAVRPEGSVSTLKIQRTERGDSAVYLCASRGLTGELFFGEGSRLTVL.

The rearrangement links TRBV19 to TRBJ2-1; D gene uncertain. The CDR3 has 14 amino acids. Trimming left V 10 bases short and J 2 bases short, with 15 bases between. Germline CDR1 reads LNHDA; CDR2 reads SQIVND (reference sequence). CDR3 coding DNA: TGTGCCACTTCCGGGTCAAGAACCTACAATGAGCAGTTCTTC. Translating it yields CATSGSRTYNEQFF.

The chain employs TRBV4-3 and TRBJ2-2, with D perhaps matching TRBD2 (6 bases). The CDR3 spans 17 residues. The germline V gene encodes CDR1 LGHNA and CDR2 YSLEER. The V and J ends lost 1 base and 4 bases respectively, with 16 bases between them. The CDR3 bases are TGCGCCAGCAGCCAAGGGTCAGGCGGGGCGTTCACCGGGGAGCTGTTTTTT. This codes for CASSQGSGGAFTGELFF.

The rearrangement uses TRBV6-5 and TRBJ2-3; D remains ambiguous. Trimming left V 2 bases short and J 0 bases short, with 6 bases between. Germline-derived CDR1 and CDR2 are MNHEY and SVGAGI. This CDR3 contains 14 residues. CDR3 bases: TGTGCCAGCAGTTACCCGACTAGCACAGATACGCAGTATTTT. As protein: CASSYPTSTDTQYF.

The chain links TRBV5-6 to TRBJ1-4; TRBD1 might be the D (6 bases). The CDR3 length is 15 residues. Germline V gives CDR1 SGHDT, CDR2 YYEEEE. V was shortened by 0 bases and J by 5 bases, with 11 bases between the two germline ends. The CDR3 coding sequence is TGTGCCAGCAGCTTGGGAACAGGGCCAAATGAAAAACTGTTTTTT. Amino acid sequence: CASSLGTGPNEKLFF.

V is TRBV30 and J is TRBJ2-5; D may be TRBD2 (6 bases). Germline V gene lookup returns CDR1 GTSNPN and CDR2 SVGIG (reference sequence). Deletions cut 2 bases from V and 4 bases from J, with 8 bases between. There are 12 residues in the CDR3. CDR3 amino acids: CAWSLGGETQYF. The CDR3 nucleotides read TGTGCCTGGAGTTTGGGGGGAGAGACCCAGTACTTC.

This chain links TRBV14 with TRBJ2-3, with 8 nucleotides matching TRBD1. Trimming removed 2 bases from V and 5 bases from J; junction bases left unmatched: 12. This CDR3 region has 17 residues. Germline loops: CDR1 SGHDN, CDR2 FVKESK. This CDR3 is CASSQRYGAGGEDTQYF. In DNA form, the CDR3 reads TGTGCCAGCAGCCAACGATATGGGGCAGGGGGCGAAGATACGCAGTATTTT.

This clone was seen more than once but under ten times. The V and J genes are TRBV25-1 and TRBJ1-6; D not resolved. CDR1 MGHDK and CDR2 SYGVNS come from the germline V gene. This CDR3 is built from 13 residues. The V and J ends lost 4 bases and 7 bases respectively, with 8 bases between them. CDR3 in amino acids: CASSGSGNSPLHF. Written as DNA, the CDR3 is TGTGCCAGCAGTGGCAGCGGAAATTCACCCCTCCACTTT.

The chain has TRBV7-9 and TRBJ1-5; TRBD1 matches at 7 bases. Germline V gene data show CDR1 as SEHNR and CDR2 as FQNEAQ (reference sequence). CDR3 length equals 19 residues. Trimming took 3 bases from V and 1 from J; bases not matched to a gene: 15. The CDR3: CASSFGSETGWRSNQPQHF. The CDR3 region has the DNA TGTGCCAGCAGCTTCGGTTCCGAGACAGGGTGGAGAAGCAATCAGCCCCAGCATTTT.